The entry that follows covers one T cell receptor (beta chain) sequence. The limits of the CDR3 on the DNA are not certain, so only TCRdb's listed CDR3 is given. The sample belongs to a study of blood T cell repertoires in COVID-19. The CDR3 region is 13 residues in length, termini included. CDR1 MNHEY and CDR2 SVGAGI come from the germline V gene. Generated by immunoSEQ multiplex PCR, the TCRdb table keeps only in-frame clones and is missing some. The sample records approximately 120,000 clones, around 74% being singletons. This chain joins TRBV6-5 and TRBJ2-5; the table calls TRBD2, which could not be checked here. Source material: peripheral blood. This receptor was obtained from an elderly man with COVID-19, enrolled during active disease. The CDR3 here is CASILGRQETQYF.